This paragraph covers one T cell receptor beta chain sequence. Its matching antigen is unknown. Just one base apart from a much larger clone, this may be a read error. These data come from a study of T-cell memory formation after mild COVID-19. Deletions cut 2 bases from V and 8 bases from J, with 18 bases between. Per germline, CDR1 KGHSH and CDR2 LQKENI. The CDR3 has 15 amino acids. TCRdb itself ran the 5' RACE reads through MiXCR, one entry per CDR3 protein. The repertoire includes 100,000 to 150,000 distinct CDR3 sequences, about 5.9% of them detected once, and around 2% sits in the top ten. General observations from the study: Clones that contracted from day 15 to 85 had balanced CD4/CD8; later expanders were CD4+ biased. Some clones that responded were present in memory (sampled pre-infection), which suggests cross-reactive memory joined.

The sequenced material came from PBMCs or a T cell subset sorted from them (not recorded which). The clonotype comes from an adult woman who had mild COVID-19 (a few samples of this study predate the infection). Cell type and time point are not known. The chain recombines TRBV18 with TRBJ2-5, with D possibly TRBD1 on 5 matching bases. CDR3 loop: CASSPGTDSQGTQYF. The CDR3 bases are TGTGCCAGCTCACCAGGAACCGATTCCCAGGGAACCCAGTACTTC.